Below, 28 T cell receptor beta chains from the same sample are listed, as sequenced in a study of T cell repertoires in cytomegalovirus infection. TCRdb passed the reads through MiXCR, listing each CDR3 protein once. The sample yields fewer than 550,000 distinct CDR3 sequences, approximately 10% seen once. Sequenced: PBMCs. The receptors shown here come from a human donor in good health (CMV status not recorded). Some clones in this sample may be carry-over from other donors' samples.

The chain has TRBV2 and TRBJ2-3; D gene ambiguous. This CDR3 has 13 amino acids. CDR1 is SNHLY and CDR2 is FYNNEI in the germline V gene. Trimming shortened V by 8 bases and J by 2 bases, and 11 bases separated the two germline ends. CDR3 DNA sequence: TGTGCCAGCGCCGAAGGTCCCACAGATACGCAGTATTTT. Amino acids: CASAEGPTDTQYF.

This clonotype was detected a few times. This chain links TRBV5-1 with TRBJ2-3, with 10 nucleotides matching TRBD1. CDR3 length: 15 residues. V lost 0 bases, J lost 6 bases, and 4 bases stayed unmatched. Germline-derived CDR1 and CDR2 are SGHRS and YFSETQ. The CDR3 DNA is TGCGCCAGCAGCTTGGAGGGGACAGGGGACGATACGCAGTATTTT. Protein product: CASSLEGTGDDTQYF.

V gene TRBV19 combines with J gene TRBJ1-2; the match to TRBD1 covers 9 bases. Looked up from germline, CDR1 is LNHDA and CDR2 is SQIVND (reference sequence). The CDR3 consists of 16 residues. The junction had 10 bases not matched to a gene; V was cut back by 4 bases and J by 4 bases. Here the CDR3 reads CASSTPGQGPGYGYTF. The CDR3 DNA is TGTGCCAGTAGTACCCCAGGACAGGGGCCGGGCTATGGCTACACCTTC.

The chain has TRBV5-4 and TRBJ2-2, with TRBD1 as a possible D gene (6 bases). Germline CDR1 is SGHNT and CDR2 is YYREEE (reference sequence). The CDR3 length is 15 residues. V shed 2 bases and J shed 4 bases, with 12 bases lying between them. The CDR3 nucleotides read TGTGCCAGCAGCTTAGGGGGTCCGAGCACCGGGGAGCTGTTTTTT. It specifies CASSLGGPSTGELFF.

This clonotype was observed at least ten times. The chain joins TRBV2 to TRBJ1-4; weak D call: TRBD1 (6 bases). Germline V gives CDR1 SNHLY, CDR2 FYNNEI. The length of the CDR3 is 14 residues. Trimming removed 6 bases at V and 5 bases at J, with 13 bases between. The CDR3 DNA sequence: TGTGCCAGCAGGACCCAGGGGAAGAATGAAAAACTGTTTTTT. Translated: CASRTQGKNEKLFF.

The J gene is TRBJ2-5, the V gene TRBV7-6, with TRBD2 matching 7 bases. The CDR3 extends over 14 amino acids. Trimming took 6 bases from V and 4 from J; bases not matched to a gene: 8. CDR1 and CDR2 (germline): SGHVS, FNYEAQ. CDR3 sequence reads: CASSRRWGGETQYF. The CDR3, as DNA: TGTGCCAGCAGTAGACGCTGGGGGGGAGAGACCCAGTACTTC.

This clonotype was picked up a small number of times. The chain uses TRBV4-2 and TRBJ2-4; D could derive from TRBD1 or TRBD2 (5 bases each). The V end was cut by 4 bases, the J end by 9 bases, with 16 bases between. Germline lookup yields CDR1 LGHNA and CDR2 YNFKEQ. The CDR3 consists of 14 residues. The CDR3 bases are TGTGCCAGCAGCCGCCATGACCGGGACCTCATTCAGTACTTC. Translating it yields CASSRHDRDLIQYF.

Ten or more counts support this clonotype. The chain uses TRBV4-2 and TRBJ2-5, with D possibly matching TRBD1 (5 bases). Per germline, CDR1 LGHNA and CDR2 YNFKEQ. This CDR3 has 15 amino acids. V was cut by 0 bases and J by 5 bases, with 13 bases left in between. The CDR3 DNA reads as TGTGCCAGCAGCCAAGACAGGGTTTCAGGGGAGACCCAGTACTTC. Translating gives CASSQDRVSGETQYF.

Ten or more counts support this clonotype. The chain employs TRBV7-6 and TRBJ1-1; 7 nucleotides match TRBD1. Germline V gene sequence: CDR1 SGHVS, CDR2 FNYEAQ. V shed 1 base and J 0 bases; nucleotides not matched to a gene: 11. This CDR3 has 18 residues. CDR3 bases: TGTGCCAGCAGCTTAGAGGGGGCCCTACAGGGAGTGAACACTGAAGCTTTCTTT. Amino acids: CASSLEGALQGVNTEAFF.

The chain joins TRBV20-1 to TRBJ2-1, with a weak D call TRBD1 (5 bases). Germline V CDR1 and CDR2: DFQATT, SNEGSKA (reference sequence). Trimming took 5 bases from V and 9 from J, leaving 11 bases between them. The CDR3 is made up of 11 amino acids. CDR3 nucleotides: TGCAGTGCTCATCCCAGGGCTGAGCAGTTCTTC. As protein: CSAHPRAEQFF.

This chain joins TRBV28 and TRBJ1-2; D remains unclear. This CDR3 is 16 amino acids long. The germline V gene has CDR1 MDHEN and CDR2 SYDVKM. Trimming took off 5 bases at V and 5 bases at J, with 21 bases between the two ends. The CDR3 reads CASSRTSDGPRYGYTF. In DNA form, the CDR3 reads TGTGCCAGCAGTCGAACGAGCGACGGGCCCAGGTATGGCTACACCTTC.

The V call is TRBV14, the J call TRBJ1-3; no definite D call. Germline CDR1 reads SGHDN; CDR2 reads FVKESK. V lost 0 bases, J lost 4 bases, and 13 bases lay in between. This CDR3 is built from 16 residues. The CDR3 protein is CASSQDSRRIGNTIYF. For the CDR3, the DNA is TGTGCCAGCAGCCAAGATAGCCGAAGGATCGGAAACACCATATATTTT.

The sample holds many counts of this clonotype. This chain connects TRBV9 to TRBJ2-5, with 14 bases identical to TRBD2. The V segment lost 2 bases and the J segment 5 bases; nucleotides outside the gene matches: 5. This CDR3 has 16 residues. CDR1 and CDR2 from the germline V gene are SGDLS and YYNGEE. CDR3 amino acids: CASSVDGLAGGETQYF. CDR3 sequence (DNA): TGTGCCAGCAGCGTGGATGGACTAGCGGGAGGTGAGACCCAGTACTTC.

The CDR3 sequence is CSARGRSDEAFF. In nucleotides, the CDR3 is TGCAGTGCTAGAGGTCGGTCAGACGAAGCTTTCTTT. The chain carries TRBV20-1 and TRBJ1-1; no definite D call. CDR3 length equals 12 residues. CDR1 DFQATT and CDR2 SNEGSKA come from the germline V gene (reference sequence). V shed 1 base and J shed 8 bases, with 11 bases lying between them.

The V and J genes are TRBV6-1 and TRBJ2-4; tentative D call: TRBD1 (6 bases). Between the trimmed V and J ends, which lost 5 bases and 5 bases, there was a span of 13 bases. CDR3 length: 14 amino acids. Per germline, CDR1 MNHNS and CDR2 SASEGT. This chain's CDR3 is CASSPRGGENIQYF. DNA of the CDR3: TGTGCCAGCAGTCCCCGAGGGGGAGAAAACATTCAGTACTTC.

This sequence joins TRBV29-1 and TRBJ2-7; D may be TRBD1 (5 bases). There are 12 residues in the CDR3. The germline V gene has CDR1 SQVTM and CDR2 ANQGSEA. V lost 3 bases and J 6 bases, leaving 12 bases between the germline ends. The CDR3 loop is CSVDRGSGEQYF. The CDR3 nucleotides are TGCAGCGTTGATAGGGGTTCAGGCGAGCAGTACTTC.

This clonotype was detected ten times or more. V usage is TRBV11-1 and J usage is TRBJ2-1; a weak D match, TRBD1 (6 bases). The CDR3 length is 13 residues. Germline loops: CDR1 SGHAT, CDR2 FQDESV (reference sequence). V was trimmed by 2 bases and J by 10 bases, leaving 12 bases between them. The CDR3 protein is CASSLNYREEQFF. CDR3 nucleotides: TGTGCCAGCAGCTTAAACTACAGGGAAGAGCAGTTCTTC.

About this clonotype itself: The conserved closing phenylalanine or tryptophan is absent in this CDR3, likely reflecting a read error. The chain carries TRBV2 and TRBJ2-1, with a weak D call TRBD2 (5 bases). The germline V gene encodes CDR1 SNHLY and CDR2 FYNNEI. V lost 7 bases and J 8 bases, leaving 12 bases between the germline ends. The CDR3 spans 12 residues. In nucleotides, the CDR3 is TGTGCCAGCACCCAGCGGCGGGATGAGCAGTTCTTA. Its translation is CASTQRRDEQFL.

This clonotype was seen repeatedly, ten times or more. The chain couples TRBV27 to TRBJ2-1, with 8 bases fitting TRBD1. Germline V gene lookup returns CDR1 MNHEY and CDR2 SMNVEV (reference sequence). The CDR3 sequence is 16 residues long. V was pared by 2 bases and J by 10 bases, with 13 bases of the junction left unmatched. CDR3 in amino acids: CASSLVGRGPNFEQFF. The CDR3 bases are TGTGCCAGCAGTTTAGTAGGCAGGGGGCCGAATTTCGAGCAGTTCTTC.

This clonotype was detected ten times or more. The chain links TRBV9 to TRBJ2-3, with 13 bases identical to TRBD2. The CDR3 sequence is 16 residues long. V lost 4 bases, J lost 5 bases, and 7 bases stayed unmatched. Germline loops: CDR1 SGDLS, CDR2 YYNGEE. In DNA form, the CDR3 reads TGTGCCAGCAGCCAACCGACTAGCGGGGGGAGAGATACGCAGTATTTT. Translating gives CASSQPTSGGRDTQYF.

This clonotype appeared many times. The chain recombines TRBV6-1 with TRBJ2-2; D remains unclear. From germline, CDR1 is MNHNS and CDR2 SASEGT. V was trimmed by 6 bases and J by 5 bases, leaving 10 bases between them. This CDR3 is built from 13 residues. The CDR3: CASSKGWTGELFF. CDR3 DNA: TGTGCCAGCAGCAAAGGGTGGACCGGGGAGCTGTTTTTT.

V is TRBV9 and J is TRBJ1-3, with unresolved D. V lost 2 bases and J lost 4, with 13 bases in between. CDR3 length: 15 residues. CDR1 is SGDLS, CDR2 YYNGEE, per germline. This CDR3 reads CASSVRPAWGNTIYF. Written as DNA, the CDR3 is TGTGCCAGCAGCGTCCGCCCGGCGTGGGGAAACACCATATATTTT.

This clonotype was seen at least ten times. This sequence joins TRBV11-2 and TRBJ2-2; 9 bases agree with TRBD2. The CDR3 length is 17 residues. CDR1 is SGHAT, CDR2 FQNNGV, per germline. Trimming removed 4 bases from V and 5 bases from J; junction bases left unmatched: 11. CDR3 residues: CASSSLAGRTGTGELFF. The CDR3 bases are TGTGCCAGCAGCTCCCTAGCGGGAAGAACAGGGACCGGGGAGCTGTTTTTT. The full variable domain, rest sourced from reference TRBV11-2 and TRBJ2-2, is EAGVAQSPRYKIIEKRQSVAFWCNPISGHATLYWYQQILGQGPKLLIQFQNNGVVDDSQLPKDRFSAERLKGVDSTLKIQPAKLEDSAVYLCASSSLAGRTGTGELFFGEGSRLTVL.

Many counts were recorded for this clonotype. This chain uses TRBV5-1 with TRBJ2-2, with TRBD1 matching over 9 bases. J lost 3 bases, V lost 4 bases, and 7 bases had no gene match. CDR3 length: 16 residues. The V gene's germline CDR1 is SGHRS and CDR2 YFSETQ. CDR3: CASSPQTGGDTGELFF. CDR3 coding DNA: TGCGCCAGCAGCCCCCAGACAGGGGGTGACACCGGGGAGCTGTTTTTT.

This clonotype was seen repeatedly, ten times or more. This chain connects TRBV9 to TRBJ1-2; D gene ambiguous. Trimming took 0 bases from V and 3 from J, leaving 12 bases between them. Germline loops: CDR1 SGDLS, CDR2 YYNGEE. The CDR3 spans 15 residues. Written as DNA, the CDR3 is TGTGCCAGCAGCGTAGCTGACTCAAGGGACTATGGCTACACCTTC. It yields the protein CASSVADSRDYGYTF.

The DNA for the CDR3 is TGTGCCAGCAGTATCCAGCCCAATGAGCAGTTCTTC. It specifies CASSIQPNEQFF. V usage is TRBV9 and J usage is TRBJ2-1; D not certain. The CDR3 covers 12 residues. Deletions cut 5 bases from V and 6 bases from J, with 9 bases between. Germline assignment: CDR1 SGDLS and CDR2 YYNGEE. Drawing the rest from reference TRBV9 and TRBJ2-1, the complete variable domain is DSGVTQTPKHLITATGQRVTLRCSPRSGDLSVYWYQQSLDQGLQFLIQYYNGEERAKGNILERFSAQQFPDLHSELNLSSLELGDSALYFCASSIQPNEQFFGPGTRLTVL.

This clonotype showed up many times. The J gene is TRBJ2-1, the V gene TRBV6-6; 8 nucleotides match TRBD1. Per the germline V gene, CDR1 is MNHNY and CDR2 is SVGAGI (reference sequence). The V gene end was trimmed by 2 bases and the J gene end by 2 bases; junction bases not matched to a gene: 2. The CDR3 runs to 15 residues. The CDR3 spells CASSYGQGTYNEQFF. The CDR3 bases are TGTGCCAGCAGTTACGGACAGGGTACCTACAATGAGCAGTTCTTC.

This clonotype was counted ten times or more. The rearrangement links TRBV5-1 to TRBJ2-7, with TRBD1 matching 7 bases. Germline V gene lookup returns CDR1 SGHRS and CDR2 YFSETQ. There are 14 residues in the CDR3. The J segment lost 3 bases and the V segment lost 1 base, leaving 4 bases of the junction unmatched. CDR3 nucleotides: TGCGCCAGCAGCTTGACAGGGGTCGACTACGAGCAGTACTTC. Encoded protein: CASSLTGVDYEQYF.